The entry below gives a single T cell receptor beta chain sequence along with its context. Its cognate antigen is unknown. Germline CDR1 reads SGHTA; CDR2 reads FQGTGA. CDR3 size: 16 residues. V was shortened by 5 bases and J by 0 bases, with 14 bases between the two germline ends. The analysis combined second doses at about 4 or about 12 weeks. Repertoires were generated with immunoSEQ multiplex PCR, while TCRdb's copy carries only in-frame clones and drops some. Of 80,000 to 100,000 clones in the sample, around 87% are singletons; the top ten hold roughly 2.4%. The data are from a study of T cell responses to AZD1222 COVID-19 vaccine. General study results and limits: The breadth and depth of Spike-specific TCRs increased once two AZD1222 doses had been given. Unmutated variant regions are reportedly targeted by nearly half of spike-specific TCRs. Only after the peak T cell response were repertoires sampled.

The clonotype was recovered from an adult who received the AZD1222 COVID-19 vaccine. Source: peripheral blood, taken 28 days after the second AZD1222 dose. The chain combines TRBV7-3 with TRBJ2-1; D possibly matches TRBD1 or TRBD2 (5 bases each). CDR3 bases: TGTGCCAGCAGCCCCGGTGGGGGAAGCTCCTACAATGAGCAGTTCTTC. The encoded protein is CASSPGGGSSYNEQFF.